Each of the 21 T cell receptor beta chains below was sequenced from the same sample in a study of blood T cell repertoires in COVID-19. The assay was immunoSEQ multiplex PCR, and TCRdb's table has in-frame clones only and misses some. Among about 160,000 clones listed, roughly 86% were seen once. What was sequenced was peripheral blood. The receptor source for this set is a woman aged 60-75 years who had recovered from COVID-19.

CDR3 nucleotide sequence: TGTGCCTGGACTGTCCAAGCGGGGAACAATGAGCAGTTCTTC. Translated, it gives CAWTVQAGNNEQFF. The chain recombines TRBV30 with TRBJ2-1, with 7 bases fitting TRBD2. V was pared by 4 bases and J by 5 bases, with 8 bases of the junction left unmatched. There are 14 residues in the CDR3. Germline CDR1 reads GTSNPN; CDR2 reads SVGIG (reference sequence).

The chain is built from TRBV5-1 and TRBJ1-6; 8 bases align to TRBD1. The trim removed 4 bases at V and 10 bases at J, leaving 4 bases unmatched. Germline V gene data show CDR1 as SGHRS and CDR2 as YFSETQ. This CDR3 has 13 residues. CDR3 in DNA: TGCGCCAGCAGCCCTGGACAGGGCTCACCCCTCCACTTT. Encoded protein: CASSPGQGSPLHF.

The V call is TRBV4-2, the J call TRBJ1-2; D unresolved. Germline CDR1 is LGHNA and CDR2 is YNFKEQ. V gave up 4 bases and J gave up 10 bases, with 19 bases separating them. The CDR3 sequence is 14 residues long. The CDR3 DNA sequence: TGTGCCAGCAGCCGACCTCGGGATATAGTTACCTACACCTTC. It yields the protein CASSRPRDIVTYTF.

The chain combines TRBV6-5 with TRBJ2-2; TRBD2 matches 7 bases. The V segment lost 6 bases and the J segment 2 bases; nucleotides outside the gene matches: 6. The CDR3 sequence is 15 residues long. The germline V gene encodes CDR1 MNHEY and CDR2 SVGAGI. The CDR3, as DNA: TGTGCCAGCAGGCGACTAGCATCCAACACCGGGGAGCTGTTTTTT. Encoded protein: CASRRLASNTGELFF.

The rearrangement links TRBV19 to TRBJ1-6; 8 bases line up with TRBD1. The J segment lost 9 bases and the V segment lost 5 bases, leaving 12 bases of the junction unmatched. Germline V gene data show CDR1 as LNHDA and CDR2 as SQIVND (reference sequence). This CDR3 has 16 amino acids. The CDR3 loop reads CASSQQGASSSSPLHF. In DNA, the CDR3 is TGTGCCAGTAGTCAGCAGGGGGCCTCCTCTAGTTCACCCCTCCACTTT.

This chain uses TRBV19 with TRBJ2-1; 7 bases agree with TRBD1. The CDR3 totals 13 residues. V trimming: 0 bases; J trimming: 8 bases; junction bases outside the gene matches: 1. Looked up from germline, CDR1 is LNHDA and CDR2 is SQIVND (reference sequence). The CDR3 DNA reads as TGTGCCAGTAGTATAGAAGGGGGCGATGAGCAGTTCTTC. Its protein product is CASSIEGGDEQFF.

V gene TRBV4-1 combines with J gene TRBJ2-7; D might be TRBD1 (6 bases). V gave up 0 bases and J gave up 0 bases, with 9 bases separating them. The germline gives CDR1 MGHRA, CDR2 YSYEKL. CDR3 length equals 15 residues. The CDR3 reads CASSQEAGASYEQYF. CDR3 in DNA: TGCGCCAGCAGCCAAGAGGCAGGGGCCTCCTACGAGCAGTACTTC.

This sequence joins TRBV19 and TRBJ1-2, with D possibly being TRBD1 (6 bases). CDR1 is LNHDA, CDR2 SQIVND, per germline (reference sequence). This CDR3 has 15 amino acids. V gave up 9 bases and J gave up 4 bases, with 21 bases separating them. CDR3 region: CASILSPGQSYGYTF. CDR3 coding DNA: TGTGCCAGCATCCTGTCTCCAGGACAGAGCTATGGCTACACCTTC.

CDR3 loop: CASSLAGVHTGELFF. As DNA, the CDR3 is TGCGCCAGCAGCTTGGCCGGGGTCCACACCGGGGAGCTGTTTTTT. The chain joins TRBV5-1 to TRBJ2-2; D may be TRBD2 (5 bases). Germline-derived CDR1 and CDR2 are SGHRS and YFSETQ. This CDR3 is 15 amino acids long. Trimming cost V 0 bases and J 3 bases, with 9 bases left between them.

To note about this clone: Other DNA sequences in the sample encode the same CDR3. The chain has TRBV11-2 and TRBJ1-3; unclear D gene. The CDR3 runs 14 residues. V lost 1 base to trimming and J lost 1 base, with 5 bases between them. Germline assignment: CDR1 SGHAT and CDR2 FQNNGV. Written as DNA, the CDR3 is TGTGCCAGCAGCTTAGCGGGATCTGGAAACACCATATATTTT. It yields the protein CASSLAGSGNTIYF.

DNA of the CDR3: TGCAGCGTGCAACAGGGGGCCGGGGTGACAGATACGCAGTATTTT. This sequence encodes CSVQQGAGVTDTQYF. This chain connects TRBV29-1 to TRBJ2-3; 9 nucleotides align to TRBD1. The CDR3 is 15 amino acids. V dropped 6 bases and J dropped 3; count of bases not matched to a gene: 10. The germline CDR1 and CDR2 sequences are SQVTM and ANQGSEA.

This chain links TRBV24-1 with TRBJ1-1; 8 bases agree with TRBD1. The CDR3 is 15 residues long. Losses at the gene ends were 5 bases for V and 1 base for J; bases not matched to a gene: 5. Looked up from germline, CDR1 is KGHDR and CDR2 is SFDVKD. CDR3 nucleotide sequence: TGTGCCACCAGTGCCCCCGGACAGGGGAACACTGAAGCTTTCTTT. Translating gives CATSAPGQGNTEAFF.

V is TRBV11-2 and J is TRBJ2-7; D possibly corresponds to TRBD2 (7 bases). Trimming left V 5 bases short and J 9 bases short, with 14 bases between. Germline V gene sequence: CDR1 SGHAT, CDR2 FQNNGV. This CDR3 is 12 amino acids long. The CDR3 is CASSTRGASQYF. The CDR3 DNA is TGTGCCAGCAGCACCCGGGGGGCCTCGCAGTACTTC. The whole variable domain, filled in from reference TRBV11-2 and TRBJ2-7, reads EAGVAQSPRYKIIEKRQSVAFWCNPISGHATLYWYQQILGQGPKLLIQFQNNGVVDDSQLPKDRFSAERLKGVDSTLKIQPAKLEDSAVYLCASSTRGASQYFGPGTRLTVT.

This clone was found a few times. The chain recombines TRBV5-1 with TRBJ2-7, with TRBD2 matching over 11 bases. CDR1 and CDR2 from the germline V gene are SGHRS and YFSETQ. CDR3 length equals 15 residues. The V segment lost 3 bases and the J segment 0 bases; nucleotides outside the gene matches: 2. CDR3 sequence reads: CASSSSGGLSYEQYF. The CDR3 coding sequence is TGCGCCAGCAGCTCTAGCGGGGGGCTCTCCTACGAGCAGTACTTC. The full variable domain, with the rest looked up from reference TRBV5-1 and TRBJ2-7, is KAGVTQTPRYLIKTRGQQVTLSCSPISGHRSVSWYQQTPGQGLQFLFEYFSETQRNKGNFPGRFSGRQFSNSRSEMNVSTLELGDSALYLCASSSSGGLSYEQYFGPGTRLTVT.

This sequence joins TRBV5-8 and TRBJ1-2; tentatively, D is TRBD1 (6 bases). CDR1 is SGHTS and CDR2 is YDEGEE in the germline V gene. The CDR3 covers 13 residues. Trimming shortened V by 7 bases and J by 4 bases, and 14 bases separated the two germline ends. CDR3 nucleotides: TGTGCCAGCTCATCCCGACAGGTCTATGGCTACACCTTC. This gives the protein CASSSRQVYGYTF.

The chain combines TRBV3-1 (or the pseudogene TRBV3-2) with TRBJ2-7; D perhaps matches TRBD1 (5 bases). The V end was cut by 5 bases, the J end by 3 bases, with 11 bases between. CDR3 length: 13 residues. CDR1 LGHDT and CDR2 YNNKEL come from the germline V gene (reference sequence). The CDR3 loop is CASSKGSGYEQYF. CDR3 nucleotides: TGTGCCAGCAGCAAGGGGTCGGGCTACGAGCAGTACTTC.

The chain links TRBV7-2 to TRBJ2-5; 8 bases are shared with TRBD2. V lost 4 bases, J lost 4 bases, and 2 bases stayed unmatched. Germline V lookup: CDR1 SGHTA, CDR2 FQGNSA. The CDR3 spans 13 residues. In nucleotides, the CDR3 is TGTGCCAGCAGCTATAGCGGGGTAGAGACCCAGTACTTC. Translating gives CASSYSGVETQYF.

A few counts support this clone. J is TRBJ2-7 and V is TRBV10-2; TRBD1 matches 7 bases. The V gene end was trimmed by 3 bases and the J gene end by 3 bases; junction bases not matched to a gene: 11. The CDR3 is 16 amino acids. Per the germline V gene, CDR1 is WSHSY and CDR2 is SAAADI. The CDR3 nucleotides are TGCGCCAGCAGTGACCCGAACAGGGGCGGACTCTACGAGCAGTACTTC. Translation gives CASSDPNRGGLYEQYF.

A note on this clone: At one of its ends the junction is not consistent with the germline gene, which may arise from a read error. The chain joins TRBV6-5 to TRBJ2-2; 9 bases fit TRBD2. Germline V gives CDR1 MNHEY, CDR2 SVGAGI. The CDR3 consists of 13 residues. The CDR3, as DNA: TGCGCGGGGGGGCGTCGGAACACCGGGGAGCTGTTTTTT. Protein: CAGGRRNTGELFF.

This chain connects TRBV4-1 to TRBJ2-2; a possible D gene is TRBD2 (5 bases). Germline V gene lookup returns CDR1 MGHRA and CDR2 YSYEKL. V was pared by 3 bases and J by 1 base, with 15 bases between. CDR3 length: 17 amino acids. CDR3 nucleotide sequence: TGCGCCAGCAGCCAGACCTTGGAGCGGAAGAACACCGGGGAGCTGTTTTTT. This gives the protein CASSQTLERKNTGELFF.

This clone was seen repeatedly, ten times or more. The chain carries TRBV4-3 and TRBJ1-4; 11 nucleotides agree with TRBD1. CDR3 length equals 15 residues. Germline V CDR1 and CDR2: LGHNA, YSLEER. The V and J ends lost 5 bases and 6 bases, in that order; junction bases with no gene match: 5. This CDR3 reads CASSDPGQGDEKLFF. As DNA, the CDR3 is TGCGCCAGCAGCGATCCGGGACAGGGGGATGAAAAACTGTTTTTT.